This TCR beta chain was identified during a study of response to subunit inactivated influenza vaccine. This clonotype was counted between two and nine times. V lost 7 bases to trimming and J lost 4 bases, with 10 bases between them. The CDR3 is made up of 12 amino acids. From germline, CDR1 is MNHNS and CDR2 SASEGT. TCRdb independently ran MiXCR on the RT-PCR reads; one entry per CDR3 protein. The data hold roughly 790,000 distinct CDR3 sequences, with 20% to 25% observed a single time. The V gene is TRBV6-1, the J gene TRBJ1-2; D remains unclear. This specimen was PBMCs from blood, taken about 5 days after vaccination. This TCR was sampled from a man aged 50 to 59 who received an inactivated influenza vaccine. CDR3 coding DNA: TGTGCCAGCACCGTAAGCACCTATGGCTACACCTTC. Protein: CASTVSTYGYTF.